The clone carrying this T cell receptor beta chain was observed many times. Its antigen is not identified. These data originate in a study of PD-L1 blockade in urothelial cancer. Across the whole study: Individuals in the cohort had been given 0 to 3 earlier chemotherapy regimens. Study-wide points: Greater 3-week expansion of tumor-associated blood clones was recorded for durable-benefit patients.

Data came from immunoSEQ multiplex PCR; TCRdb stores just in-frame clones and leaves some out. This table holds more than 85,000 clones, 91% found once. The patients' disease, urothelial carcinoma, was locally advanced or metastatic. The source of this sequence is a woman older than 75 with urothelial cancer. This specimen was PBMCs, taken around atezolizumab (anti-PD-L1) treatment.

The CDR3 region is CASSLTGVSPYEQYF. CDR3 coding DNA: TGTGCCAGCAGTCTCACAGGGGTTAGTCCCTACGAGCAGTACTTC. This chain links TRBV27 with TRBJ2-7; 7 bases are shared with TRBD1. The V and J ends lost 5 bases and 2 bases, in that order; junction bases with no gene match: 9. Germline V gene data show CDR1 as MNHEY and CDR2 as SMNVEV (reference sequence). The CDR3 has 15 amino acids.